Shown below are 24 T cell receptor beta chains from a single sample sequenced in a study of blood T cell repertoires in COVID-19. The protocol was immunoSEQ multiplex PCR, while the TCRdb copy is restricted to in-frame clones and leaves out a portion. The sample holds fewer than 110,000 clones, 92% seen once. The source material was peripheral blood. The receptors come from a man over 45 with active COVID-19.

This chain joins TRBV28 and TRBJ2-7; D perhaps matches TRBD1 (7 bases). The CDR3 runs 16 residues. Trimming stripped 7 bases from V and 2 bases from J, with 21 bases between. Germline values: CDR1 MDHEN, CDR2 SYDVKM. CDR3 protein: CASTGTVTGDPYEQYF. The CDR3 DNA reads as TGTGCCAGCACGGGGACAGTGACGGGAGACCCCTACGAGCAGTACTTC.

This chain uses TRBV3-1 (or the pseudogene TRBV3-2) with TRBJ1-2; D uncertain. The ends were cut back, 1 base at V and 1 base at J, with 7 bases in the middle. This CDR3 has 14 residues. The germline V gene has CDR1 LGHDT and CDR2 YNNKEL (reference sequence). The CDR3 nucleotides are TGTGCCAGCAGCCAAGGGACTTATAACTATGGCTACACCTTC. Its protein product is CASSQGTYNYGYTF.

The chain recombines TRBV7-9 with TRBJ2-3; tentative D call: TRBD1 (6 bases). CDR1 and CDR2 (germline): SEHNR, FQNEAQ (reference sequence). The CDR3 covers 15 residues. V lost 1 base to trimming and J lost 0 bases, with 8 bases between them. CDR3 sequence (DNA): TGTGCCAGCAGCTTAGGCAGGGGTAGCACAGATACGCAGTATTTT. Its translation is CASSLGRGSTDTQYF.

This chain joins TRBV3-1 (or the pseudogene TRBV3-2) and TRBJ1-1; the match to TRBD1 covers 9 bases. Trimming removed 1 base from V and 3 bases from J; junction bases left unmatched: 6. Looked up from germline, CDR1 is LGHDT and CDR2 is YNNKEL (reference sequence). The CDR3 length is 16 residues. CDR3 coding DNA: TGTGCCAGCAGCCAAGCCCGGGACAGGGACGACACTGAAGCTTTCTTT. It yields the protein CASSQARDRDDTEAFF.

V usage is TRBV29-1 and J usage is TRBJ2-7, with D uncertain. Trimming cost V 4 bases and J 3 bases, with 7 bases left between them. CDR1 and CDR2 (germline): SQVTM, ANQGSEA. The CDR3 is made up of 11 amino acids. CDR3 residues: CSVGTGYEQYF. DNA for the CDR3: TGCAGCGTTGGTACGGGCTACGAGCAGTACTTC.

The genes are TRBV2 and TRBJ2-1; the D gene is possibly TRBD2 (5 bases). In germline, CDR1 is SNHLY, CDR2 FYNNEI. Trimming took off 3 bases at V and 9 bases at J, with 15 bases between the two ends. The length of the CDR3 is 14 residues. DNA for the CDR3: TGTGCCAGCAGTGAGCTCCCCGCAGGAGGTGAGCAGTTCTTC. This gives the protein CASSELPAGGEQFF.

Only one count was recorded for this clone. This chain connects TRBV27 to TRBJ2-1; D perhaps matches TRBD1 (6 bases). Per the germline V gene, CDR1 is MNHEY and CDR2 is SMNVEV (reference sequence). CDR3 length: 14 residues. The V gene lost 8 bases and the J gene lost 5 bases, with 16 bases spanning the gap. The CDR3 region has the DNA TGTGCCAGCGGGGACCGGACAGCCCACAATGAGCAGTTCTTC. It yields the protein CASGDRTAHNEQFF.

The chain combines TRBV24-1 with TRBJ1-4, with 7 bases lining up with TRBD1. J lost 4 bases, V lost 4 bases, and 5 bases had no gene match. The CDR3 length is 15 residues. The germline gives CDR1 KGHDR, CDR2 SFDVKD. The CDR3 bases are TGTGCCACCAGTGACTCGGGACAGATTAATGAAAAACTGTTTTTT. It encodes CATSDSGQINEKLFF.

This clone appeared once. The V gene is TRBV28, the J gene TRBJ2-7; D possibly corresponds to TRBD1 (6 bases). This CDR3 has 12 amino acids. V was clipped by 5 bases and J by 1 base, with 6 bases between them. Germline V gene sequence: CDR1 MDHEN, CDR2 SYDVKM. The CDR3 nucleotides are TGTGCCAGCAGTGGACAGTCCTACGAGCAGTACTTC. Residues: CASSGQSYEQYF.

This clone was detected once. The CDR3: CAWTLSQREPQHF. In DNA form, the CDR3 reads TGTGCCTGGACTTTATCCCAGCGGGAGCCCCAGCATTTT. The rearrangement uses TRBV30 and TRBJ1-5; no firm D call. Germline values: CDR1 GTSNPN, CDR2 SVGIG (reference sequence). There are 13 residues in the CDR3. Between the trimmed V and J ends, which lost 4 bases and 8 bases, there was a span of 15 bases. Filled out from reference TRBV30 and TRBJ1-5, the complete variable domain reads SQTIHQWPATLVQPVGSPLSLECTVEGTSNPNLYWYRQAAGRGLQLLFYSVGIGQISSEVPQNLSASRPQDRQFILSSKKLLLSDSGFYLCAWTLSQREPQHFGDGTRLSIL.

The rearrangement links TRBV6-1 to TRBJ2-1, with 8 bases fitting TRBD2. V dropped 2 bases and J dropped 6; count of bases not matched to a gene: 6. The CDR3 extends over 15 amino acids. Germline values: CDR1 MNHNS, CDR2 SASEGT. The CDR3 loop reads CASSERLAGTNEQFF. DNA of the CDR3: TGTGCCAGCAGTGAAAGGTTAGCGGGGACCAATGAGCAGTTCTTC.

J is TRBJ2-7 and V is TRBV6-1; TRBD1 is a possible D gene (6 bases). Trimming stripped 3 bases from V and 0 bases from J, with 9 bases between. From germline, CDR1 is MNHNS and CDR2 SASEGT. The CDR3 has 14 amino acids. CDR3: CASSDTGSSYEQYF. In nucleotides, the CDR3 is TGTGCCAGCAGTGACACAGGGAGCTCCTACGAGCAGTACTTC.

The chain carries TRBV2 and TRBJ2-5; perhaps TRBD1 as D (6 bases). This CDR3 has 15 amino acids. Deletions cut 3 bases from V and 4 bases from J, with 15 bases between. The germline V gene encodes CDR1 SNHLY and CDR2 FYNNEI. Here the CDR3 reads CASSDARGARETQYF. CDR3 bases: TGTGCCAGCAGTGATGCCAGGGGTGCTCGAGAGACCCAGTACTTC. Drawing the rest from reference TRBV2 and TRBJ2-5, the complete variable domain is EPEVTQTPSHQVTQMGQEVILRCVPISNHLYFYWYRQILGQKVEFLVSFYNNEISEKSEIFDDQFSVERPDGSNFTLKIRSTKLEDSAMYFCASSDARGARETQYFGPGTRLLVL.

The J gene is TRBJ1-4, the V gene TRBV6-6; D is ambiguous. The V gene lost 10 bases and the J gene lost 8 bases, with 14 bases spanning the gap. Germline V CDR1 and CDR2: MNHNY, SVGAGI (reference sequence). The CDR3 has 12 residues. CDR3 region: CATREPEEKLFF. The CDR3 DNA follows: TGTGCCACCCGCGAACCTGAAGAAAAACTGTTTTTT.

This sequence joins TRBV29-1 and TRBJ1-2, with D possibly TRBD1 on 5 matching bases. Looked up from germline, CDR1 is SQVTM and CDR2 is ANQGSEA. The CDR3 contains 13 residues. With 1 base removed from V and 8 bases from J, the gap between germline ends came to 14 bases. For the CDR3, the DNA is TGCAGCGTTGAAGGCGCAGGGCGGATAGGCTACACCTTC. Its protein is CSVEGAGRIGYTF. Full variable domain (rest looked up from reference TRBV29-1 and TRBJ1-2): SAVISQKPSRDICQRGTSLTIQCQVDSQVTMMFWYRQQPGQSLTLIATANQGSEATYESGFVIDKFPISRPNLTFSTLTVSNMSPEDSSIYLCSVEGAGRIGYTFGSGTRLTVV.

This rearrangement joins TRBV15 to TRBJ1-5; 9 bases align to TRBD1. Germline-derived CDR1 and CDR2 are LNHNV and YYDKDF (reference sequence). The CDR3 length is 17 residues. V dropped 0 bases and J dropped 7; count of bases not matched to a gene: 10. The CDR3 nucleotides read TGTGCCACCAGCAGAGATTGGACAGGGGCCAAGGGACAGCCCCAGCATTTT. Its protein is CATSRDWTGAKGQPQHF.

V is TRBV6-5 and J is TRBJ1-1; TRBD1 aligns across 10 bases. V dropped 2 bases and J dropped 5; count of bases not matched to a gene: 2. This CDR3 has 14 amino acids. CDR1 is MNHEY and CDR2 is SVGAGI in the germline V gene. The CDR3 nucleotides are TGTGCCAGCAGTTACGGACAGGGGGGAACTGAAGCTTTCTTT. Its translation is CASSYGQGGTEAFF.

The chain combines TRBV28 with TRBJ1-2; D is unresolved. Germline-derived CDR1 and CDR2 are MDHEN and SYDVKM. There are 15 residues in the CDR3. V lost 5 bases and J 4 bases, leaving 17 bases between the germline ends. CDR3 residues: CASSASRSPLYGYTF. CDR3 sequence (DNA): TGTGCCAGCAGTGCCTCCAGATCCCCCCTCTATGGCTACACCTTC.

V usage is TRBV7-2 and J usage is TRBJ2-2, with a weak D call TRBD1 (6 bases). The V end was cut by 4 bases, the J end by 1 base, with 7 bases between. This CDR3 has 14 residues. Germline CDR1 is SGHTA and CDR2 is FQGNSA. In DNA form, the CDR3 reads TGTGCCAGCAGCTCGGGACAGAACACCGGGGAGCTGTTTTTT. It yields the protein CASSSGQNTGELFF. Drawing the rest from reference TRBV7-2 and TRBJ2-2, the complete variable domain is GAGVSQSPSNKVTEKGKDVELRCDPISGHTALYWYRQSLGQGLEFLIYFQGNSAPDKSGLPSDRFSAERTGGSVSTLTIQRTQQEDSAVYLCASSSGQNTGELFFGEGSRLTVL.

This clone came up once. The V call is TRBV5-1, the J call TRBJ2-7; 8 bases agree with TRBD1. CDR3 length: 15 residues. V lost 0 bases, J lost 3 bases, and 5 bases stayed unmatched. Per the germline V gene, CDR1 is SGHRS and CDR2 is YFSETQ. The CDR3 sequence: CASSLGQGTVYEQYF. The CDR3 region has the DNA TGCGCCAGCAGCTTGGGACAGGGGACAGTCTACGAGCAGTACTTC.

The chain joins TRBV5-4 to TRBJ1-1; D possibly corresponds to TRBD1 (5 bases). Per the germline V gene, CDR1 is SGHNT and CDR2 is YYREEE (reference sequence). V was pared by 1 base and J by 5 bases, with 12 bases between. The CDR3 is made up of 14 amino acids. The CDR3 bases are TGTGCCAGCAGCTTGCAGGGAAGAATGACTGAAGCTTTCTTT. This gives the protein CASSLQGRMTEAFF.

The chain recombines TRBV7-9 with TRBJ2-3; 13 bases align to TRBD2. Germline V CDR1 and CDR2: SEHNR, FQNEAQ (reference sequence). The CDR3 extends over 16 amino acids. The ends lost 6 bases at V and 7 bases at J; junction bases unmatched: 10. CDR3 sequence: CASSPPGLAGPYTQYF. The CDR3 DNA reads as TGTGCCAGCAGTCCTCCGGGACTAGCGGGACCGTATACGCAGTATTTT.

The rearrangement joins TRBV18 to TRBJ1-1; TRBD1 matches 7 bases. The CDR3 is made up of 14 amino acids. V lost 5 bases to trimming and J lost 4 bases; unmatched junction nucleotides: 7. Germline V gives CDR1 KGHSH, CDR2 LQKENI. DNA of the CDR3: TGTGCCAGCTCAGCCGGACAGGTGGGCACTGAAGCTTTCTTT. Its protein is CASSAGQVGTEAFF.

The CDR3 loop reads CASSLRTGVYNSPLHF. Here the CDR3 DNA reads TGTGCCAGCAGTTTAAGGACAGGGGTCTATAATTCACCCCTCCACTTT. V gene TRBV27 combines with J gene TRBJ1-6; 9 nucleotides match TRBD1. Germline V CDR1 and CDR2: MNHEY, SMNVEV (reference sequence). The CDR3 spans 16 residues. Losses at the gene ends were 2 bases for V and 3 bases for J; bases not matched to a gene: 2.